This TCR beta chain was identified in a study of blood T cell repertoires in COVID-19. Libraries were prepared by immunoSEQ multiplex PCR; TCRdb keeps only in-frame clonotypes and omits some of them. Among some 240,000 clones listed, about 85% were seen once. The CDR3 extends over 16 amino acids. Germline V gene data show CDR1 as SGHRS and CDR2 as YFSETQ. Trimming at V came to 3 bases and at J to 1 base, leaving 9 bases not matched to a gene. This chain connects TRBV5-1 to TRBJ1-1; 7 positions match TRBD1. Sequenced: peripheral blood. The origin of this receptor is a man aged 55 to 70 who had recovered from COVID-19. DNA for the CDR3: TGCGCCAGCAGCTCCCAGAGCCGGACAGGGAACACTGAAGCTTTCTTT. Its translation is CASSSQSRTGNTEAFF.